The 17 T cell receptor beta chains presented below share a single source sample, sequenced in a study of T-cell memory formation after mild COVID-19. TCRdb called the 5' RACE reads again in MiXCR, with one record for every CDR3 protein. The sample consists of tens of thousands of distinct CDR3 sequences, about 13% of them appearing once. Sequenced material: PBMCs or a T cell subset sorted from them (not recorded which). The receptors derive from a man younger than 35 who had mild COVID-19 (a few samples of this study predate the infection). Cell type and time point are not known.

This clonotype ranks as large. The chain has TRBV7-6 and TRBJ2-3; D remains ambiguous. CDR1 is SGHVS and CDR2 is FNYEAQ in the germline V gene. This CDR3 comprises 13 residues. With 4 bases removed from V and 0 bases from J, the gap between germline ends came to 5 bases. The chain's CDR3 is CASSYTSTDTQYF. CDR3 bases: TGTGCCAGCAGCTACACTAGCACAGATACGCAGTATTTT.

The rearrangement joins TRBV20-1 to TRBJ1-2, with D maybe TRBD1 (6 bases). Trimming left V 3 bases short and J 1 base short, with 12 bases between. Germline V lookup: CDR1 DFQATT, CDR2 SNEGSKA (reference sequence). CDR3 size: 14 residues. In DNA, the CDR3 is TGCAGTGCTAGTTTGGGACACCTTAACTATGGCTACACCTTC. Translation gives CSASLGHLNYGYTF.

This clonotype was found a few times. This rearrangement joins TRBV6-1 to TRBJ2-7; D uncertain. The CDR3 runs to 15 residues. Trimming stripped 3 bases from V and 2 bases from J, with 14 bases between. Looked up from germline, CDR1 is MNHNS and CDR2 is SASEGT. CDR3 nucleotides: TGTGCCAGCAGTGATTTTTTTTTGGGAACCTACGAGCAGTACGTC. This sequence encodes CASSDFFLGTYEQYV.

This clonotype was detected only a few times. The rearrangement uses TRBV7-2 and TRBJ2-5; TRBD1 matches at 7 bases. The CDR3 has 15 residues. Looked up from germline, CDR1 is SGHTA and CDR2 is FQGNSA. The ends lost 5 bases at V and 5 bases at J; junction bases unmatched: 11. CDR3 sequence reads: CASSTPQGVVETQYF. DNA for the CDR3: TGTGCCAGCAGCACACCGCAGGGGGTGGTGGAGACCCAGTACTTC.

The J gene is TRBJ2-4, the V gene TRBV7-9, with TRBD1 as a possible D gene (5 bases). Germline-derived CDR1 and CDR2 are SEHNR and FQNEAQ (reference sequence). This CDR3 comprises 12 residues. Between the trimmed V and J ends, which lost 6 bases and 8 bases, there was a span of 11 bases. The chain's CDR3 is CASRKDSDIQYF. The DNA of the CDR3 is TGTGCCAGCAGGAAAGACAGCGACATTCAGTACTTC.

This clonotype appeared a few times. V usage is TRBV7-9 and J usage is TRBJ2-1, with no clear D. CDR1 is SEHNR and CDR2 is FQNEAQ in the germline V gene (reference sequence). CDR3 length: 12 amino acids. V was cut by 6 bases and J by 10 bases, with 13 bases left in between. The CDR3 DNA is TGTGCCAGCAGATACAGCTTGGAAGAGCAGTTCTTC. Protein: CASRYSLEEQFF.

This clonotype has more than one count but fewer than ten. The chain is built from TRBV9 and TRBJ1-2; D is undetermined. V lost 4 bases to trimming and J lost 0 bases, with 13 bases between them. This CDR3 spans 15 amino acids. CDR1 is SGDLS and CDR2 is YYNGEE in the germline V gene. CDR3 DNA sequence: TGTGCCAGCAGCCCCCTCGGCGAGGCTAACTATGGCTACACCTTC. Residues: CASSPLGEANYGYTF.

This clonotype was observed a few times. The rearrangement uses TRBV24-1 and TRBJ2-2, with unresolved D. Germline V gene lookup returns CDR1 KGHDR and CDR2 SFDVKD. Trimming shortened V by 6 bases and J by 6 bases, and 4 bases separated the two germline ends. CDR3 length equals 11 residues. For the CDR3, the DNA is TGTGCCACCAGTCACGCCGGGGAGCTGTTTTTT. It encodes CATSHAGELFF.

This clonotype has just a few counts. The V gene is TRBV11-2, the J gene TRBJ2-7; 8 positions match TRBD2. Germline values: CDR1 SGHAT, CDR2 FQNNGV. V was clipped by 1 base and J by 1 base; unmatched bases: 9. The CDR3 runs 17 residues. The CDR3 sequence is CASSLVTGTRRSYEQYF. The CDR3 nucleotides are TGTGCCAGCAGCTTAGTGACCGGGACTAGACGGTCCTACGAGCAGTACTTC.

Here the CDR3 reads CATSRDRGMNTEAFF. The CDR3 DNA follows: TGTGCCACCAGCAGAGACAGGGGCATGAACACTGAAGCTTTCTTT. J is TRBJ1-1 and V is TRBV15, with D possibly TRBD1 on 6 matching bases. CDR1 and CDR2 (germline): LNHNV, YYDKDF (reference sequence). The CDR3 consists of 15 residues. The V end was cut by 0 bases, the J end by 0 bases, with 8 bases between.

The CDR3 region has the DNA TGTGCCAGCTCACACCAACAGGGGGACACAATGGAGACCCAGTACTTC. The encoded protein is CASSHQQGDTMETQYF. V and J are TRBV18 and TRBJ2-5; 8 bases map to TRBD1. The V gene's germline CDR1 is KGHSH and CDR2 LQKENI. This CDR3 comprises 16 residues. Trimming took 4 bases from V and 5 from J; bases not matched to a gene: 12.

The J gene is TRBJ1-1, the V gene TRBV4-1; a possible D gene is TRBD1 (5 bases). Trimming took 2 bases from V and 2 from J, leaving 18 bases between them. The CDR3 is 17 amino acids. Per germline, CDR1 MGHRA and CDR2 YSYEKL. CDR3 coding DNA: TGCGCCAGCAGCCAAAGAGGGGATTATTCAGGAAACACTGAAGCTTTCTTT. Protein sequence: CASSQRGDYSGNTEAFF.

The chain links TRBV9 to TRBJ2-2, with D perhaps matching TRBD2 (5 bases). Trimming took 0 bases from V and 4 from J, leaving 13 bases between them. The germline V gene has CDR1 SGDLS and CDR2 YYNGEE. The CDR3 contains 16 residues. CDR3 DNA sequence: TGTGCCAGCAGCGTAGCGGGAAGAGGGCCCACCGGGGAGCTGTTTTTT. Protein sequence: CASSVAGRGPTGELFF.

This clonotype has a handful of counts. CDR3 protein: CASSLSGTAQYF. The CDR3, as DNA: TGTGCCAGCAGCTTGTCAGGGACGGCCCAGTACTTC. This chain connects TRBV7-2 to TRBJ2-5, with D tentatively TRBD1 or TRBD2 (5 bases each). Germline V CDR1 and CDR2: SGHTA, FQGNSA. This CDR3 comprises 12 residues. Trimming removed 3 bases at V and 9 bases at J, with 11 bases between.

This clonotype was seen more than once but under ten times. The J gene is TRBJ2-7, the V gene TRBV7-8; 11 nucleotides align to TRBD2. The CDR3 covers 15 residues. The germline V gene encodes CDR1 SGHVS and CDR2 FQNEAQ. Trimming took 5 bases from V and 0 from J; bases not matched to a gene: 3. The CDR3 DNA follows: TGTGCCAGCAGCACACTAGCGGGGGACTCCTACGAGCAGTACTTC. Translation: CASSTLAGDSYEQYF.

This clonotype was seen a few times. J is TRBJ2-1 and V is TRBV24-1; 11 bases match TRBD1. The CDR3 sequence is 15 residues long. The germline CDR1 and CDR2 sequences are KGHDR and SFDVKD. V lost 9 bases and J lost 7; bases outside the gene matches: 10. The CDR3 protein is CATGRLGTGGNEQFF. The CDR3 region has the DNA TGTGCCACCGGGAGGCTCGGGACAGGGGGTAATGAGCAGTTCTTC.

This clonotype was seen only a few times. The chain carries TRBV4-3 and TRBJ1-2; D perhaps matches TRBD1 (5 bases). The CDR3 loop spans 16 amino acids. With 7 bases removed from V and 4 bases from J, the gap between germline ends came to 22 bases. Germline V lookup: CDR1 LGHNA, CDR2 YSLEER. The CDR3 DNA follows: TGCGCCAGCACCCCTGGGACCGGCGATGGAATCTATGGCTACACCTTC. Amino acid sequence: CASTPGTGDGIYGYTF.